The rows below give T cell receptor beta chains drawn from one sample of a study of shared clonotypes between healthy human individuals. Only in-frame clones appear in the TCRdb table, and some are missing; sequencing was by immunoSEQ multiplex PCR. The profile shows about 1.5 million clones, 95% to 99% of them singletons. The source material was naive CD4+ T cells sorted from blood. The receptor source for this set is a man younger than 45 in good health. Both conserved end residues are part of each CDR3. Fields, in order: D gene, V gene, clone size, J gene, CDR3 protein, CDR3 DNA. D genes are given only for firm matches. A clone size is listed for some rows: how often the clone was seen (once, few, many), or a class if it is expanded.

>NA|TRBV18|once|TRBJ2-2
CASSPSTGELFF
TGTGCCAGCTCACCGAGCACTGGGGAGCTGTTTTTT
>TRBD2|TRBV5-1|NA|TRBJ2-1
CASSFLAGAVDEQFF
TGCGCCAGCAGCTTCCTAGCGGGAGCCGTCGATGAGCAGTTCTTC
>TRBD1|TRBV27|NA|TRBJ1-1
CASSLSGTGDTAFF
TGTGCCAGCAGTTTATCCGGGACAGGGGATACAGCTTTCTTT
>TRBD2|TRBV6-6|NA|TRBJ2-3
CASSRSGRPTDTQYF
TGTGCCAGCAGCCGTAGCGGGAGGCCCACAGATACGCAGTATTTT
>TRBD2|TRBV28|NA|TRBJ2-2
CASSSPGLVAGELFF
TGTGCCAGCAGTTCACCGGGACTAGTCGCCGGGGAGCTGTTTTTT
>NA|TRBV29-1|NA|TRBJ1-1
CSVEDRGHKNTEAFF
TGCAGCGTTGAAGATCGGGGACACAAGAACACTGAAGCTTTCTTT
>NA|TRBV5-6|NA|TRBJ2-1
CASSLRLLDSNEQFF
TGTGCCAGCAGCTTGCGACTCCTTGACAGCAATGAGCAGTTCTTC
>NA|TRBV7-9|NA|TRBJ2-6
CASSLLAGSGANVLTF
TGTGCCAGCAGCTTATTAGCTGGCTCTGGGGCCAACGTCCTGACTTTC
>TRBD2|TRBV5-1|NA|TRBJ2-5
CASSLVGLPGLAAEETQYF
TGCGCCAGCAGCTTGGTGGGGCTCCCGGGACTAGCGGCGGAAGAGACCCAGTACTTC
>NA|TRBV5-4|NA|TRBJ2-2
CASSLREGGTGELFF
TGTGCCAGCAGCTTGAGGGAGGGGGGCACCGGGGAGCTGTTTTTT
>TRBD1|TRBV10-1|NA|TRBJ2-3
CATRGPDTQYF
TGCGCCACGAGGGGGCCAGATACGCAGTATTTT
>NA|TRBV5-8|once|TRBJ1-2
CASSLFFRTTNYGYTF
TGTGCCAGCAGCTTGTTTTTTCGGACAACTAACTATGGCTACACCTTC
>NA|TRBV5-6|NA|TRBJ1-3
CASSPGPGPSGNTIYF
TGTGCCAGCAGCCCAGGCCCCGGTCCGTCTGGAAACACCATATATTTT
>TRBD1|TRBV5-4|NA|TRBJ2-7
CASSRIGTGGWYEQYF
TGTGCCAGCAGCCGAATCGGGACAGGGGGGTGGTACGAGCAGTACTTC
>NA|TRBV27|NA|TRBJ2-1
CASTALGGIDFNEQFF
TGTGCCAGCACCGCCCTGGGGGGCATTGATTTCAATGAGCAGTTCTTC
>TRBD1|TRBV7-3|NA|TRBJ1-2
CASSLRQGAGYTF
TGTGCCAGCAGCTTACGACAGGGGGCCGGCTACACCTTC
>NA|TRBV14|NA|TRBJ1-1
CASSLRETEAFF
TGTGCCAGCAGCCTCAGGGAGACTGAAGCTTTCTTT
>NA|TRBV4-1|NA|TRBJ1-1
CASSQGGPTHEAFF
TGCGCCAGCAGCCAAGGGGGACCGACCCATGAAGCTTTCTTT
>NA|TRBV10-2|NA|TRBJ1-1
CASRERTGEAFF
TGCGCCAGCAGAGAGAGGACGGGGGAAGCTTTCTTT
>NA|TRBV10-2|NA|TRBJ2-3
CASSHTRDTQYF
TGCGCCAGCTCCCATACGAGGGATACGCAGTATTTT
>NA|TRBV28|NA|TRBJ1-1
CASSSNTEAFF
TGTGCCAGCAGTTCCAACACTGAAGCTTTCTTT
>NA|TRBV5-1|NA|TRBJ1-1
CASSPPRGLNTEAFF
TGCGCCAGCAGCCCCCCAAGGGGATTGAACACTGAAGCTTTCTTT
>NA|TRBV29-1|NA|TRBJ2-5
CSVRGQETQYF
TGCAGCGTCCGGGGCCAAGAGACCCAGTACTTC
>NA|TRBV7-2|NA|TRBJ2-1
CASSFDGYSYNEQFF
TGTGCCAGCAGCTTTGACGGATACTCCTACAATGAGCAGTTCTTC
>TRBD2|TRBV7-2|NA|TRBJ2-7
CASSFTTSGTYEQYF
TGTGCCAGCAGCTTTACGACTAGCGGGACCTACGAGCAGTACTTC
>NA|TRBV10-3|NA|TRBJ2-7
CAIRPPGAREQYF
TGTGCCATCAGGCCCCCAGGGGCGCGGGAGCAGTACTTC
>TRBD1|TRBV5-3|NA|TRBJ1-4
CARSLGVERQGFEKLFF
TGTGCCAGAAGCTTGGGGGTAGAGAGACAGGGGTTTGAAAAACTGTTTTTT
>NA|TRBV9|few|TRBJ1-1
CASTRQLKNTEAFF
TGTGCCAGCACACGACAGCTTAAGAACACTGAAGCTTTCTTT
>TRBD1|TRBV19|NA|TRBJ2-1
CASNPGGRAIYNEQFF
TGTGCCAGCAACCCAGGGGGAAGGGCGATCTACAATGAGCAGTTCTTC
>NA|TRBV28|once|TRBJ2-2
CATSSGSLTGELFF
TGTGCCACCTCCTCCGGGAGCCTTACCGGGGAGCTGTTTTTT
>TRBD2|TRBV29-1|NA|TRBJ2-1
CSVFSGSGAYNEQFF
TGCAGCGTTTTTAGCGGGAGTGGGGCCTACAATGAGCAGTTCTTC
>NA|TRBV27|NA|TRBJ1-5
CASSLQARDQPQHF
TGTGCCAGCAGTTTACAGGCGCGGGACCAGCCCCAGCATTTT
>NA|TRBV4-1|NA|TRBJ1-5
CASSQEVGGGNQPQHF
TGCGCCAGCAGCCAAGAGGTCGGGGGGGGCAATCAGCCCCAGCATTTT
>TRBD1|TRBV25-1|NA|TRBJ1-4
CASSGPGQPLGTNEKLFF
TGTGCCAGCAGTGGCCCGGGACAGCCCCTGGGGACTAATGAAAAACTGTTTTTT
>TRBD2|TRBV7-9|NA|TRBJ2-1
CASSPLSGGNEQFF
TGTGCCAGCAGCCCCCTTTCGGGGGGTAATGAGCAGTTCTTC
>TRBD1|TRBV13|NA|TRBJ1-4
CASSLGRTGGEKLFF
TGTGCCAGCAGCTTAGGGAGGACAGGGGGTGAAAAACTGTTTTTT
>TRBD1|TRBV7-3|NA|TRBJ2-1
CASSGLGTGSNNEQFF
TGTGCCAGCAGCGGCTTAGGGACAGGGTCCAACAATGAGCAGTTCTTC